The 31 T cell receptor beta chains listed next were all sequenced from one sample in a study of CD8 T cells in Susac syndrome. RNA was extracted with the RNeasy kit, and a quantity of 0.5 to 1 ug was reverse transcribed using random hexamers. TCRdb ran MiXCR on the immunoSEQ multiplex PCR reads and lists one entry per CDR3 protein. The sample has 150,000 to 200,000 distinct CDR3 sequences; approximately 95% are singletons. Sequenced: CD8+ T cells from PBMCs. These receptors originate from a human donor with multiple sclerosis.

The chain couples TRBV20-1 to TRBJ1-5; D might be TRBD1 (5 bases). The V gene lost 5 bases and the J gene lost 2 bases, with 13 bases spanning the gap. The germline CDR1 and CDR2 sequences are DFQATT and SNEGSKA (reference sequence). This CDR3 has 14 amino acids. CDR3 region: CSAGTLGGNQPQHF. In DNA, the CDR3 is TGCAGTGCTGGTACCTTAGGGGGCAATCAGCCCCAGCATTTT.

The chain couples TRBV20-1 to TRBJ2-1, with a weak D call TRBD2 (6 bases). Germline lookup yields CDR1 DFQATT and CDR2 SNEGSKA (reference sequence). Trimming took 5 bases from V and 4 from J, leaving 18 bases between them. The CDR3 runs 15 residues. The CDR3 reads CSAVSSGGVYNEQFF. CDR3 DNA sequence: TGCAGTGCTGTTAGTAGCGGCGGGGTTTACAATGAGCAGTTCTTC.

The genes are TRBV6-2 or TRBV6-3 and TRBJ2-7; tentatively, D is TRBD1 or TRBD2 (5 bases each). The CDR3 runs 14 residues. Germline CDR1 and CDR2: MNHEY and SVGEGT. The V end lost 6 bases, the J end lost 4 bases, and 16 bases lay between the germline ends. The CDR3 loop reads CASRGHRSGYEQYF. The CDR3 DNA reads TGTGCCAGCAGAGGACATCGGTCGGGGTACGAGCAGTACTTC.

V gene TRBV20-1 combines with J gene TRBJ2-5; D is perhaps TRBD2 (7 bases). CDR3 length: 13 amino acids. Trimming cost V 4 bases and J 4 bases, with 13 bases left between them. The germline V gene has CDR1 DFQATT and CDR2 SNEGSKA (reference sequence). The CDR3 region is CSAMGGPSETQYF. The DNA for the CDR3 is TGCAGTGCTATGGGGGGGCCCTCAGAGACCCAGTACTTC.

V and J are TRBV7-9 and TRBJ1-1; D ambiguous. Deletions cut 6 bases from V and 4 bases from J, with 6 bases between. The germline V gene encodes CDR1 SEHNR and CDR2 FQNEAQ (reference sequence). The CDR3 runs to 11 residues. The CDR3 here is CASSLPTEAFF. The CDR3 nucleotides are TGTGCCAGCAGTCTTCCCACTGAAGCTTTCTTT.

The chain joins TRBV30 to TRBJ2-7; 7 positions agree with TRBD1. The length of the CDR3 is 12 residues. The V segment lost 2 bases and the J segment 6 bases; nucleotides outside the gene matches: 4. Looked up from germline, CDR1 is GTSNPN and CDR2 is SVGIG (reference sequence). For the CDR3, the DNA is TGTGCCTGGAGTCTAGGGACAGCCGAGCAGTACTTC. As protein: CAWSLGTAEQYF.

V gene TRBV29-1 combines with J gene TRBJ2-3, with D perhaps TRBD2 (6 bases). The V gene's germline CDR1 is SQVTM and CDR2 ANQGSEA. Trimming left V 5 bases short and J 5 bases short, with 14 bases between. The CDR3 spans 13 residues. This chain's CDR3 is CSVIREMQDTQYF. The CDR3 nucleotides are TGCAGCGTTATTCGGGAGATGCAAGATACGCAGTATTTT.

The chain carries TRBV24-1 and TRBJ2-3; 7 positions agree with TRBD1. This CDR3 spans 14 amino acids. V lost 4 bases and J lost 4; bases outside the gene matches: 4. Germline loops: CDR1 KGHDR, CDR2 SFDVKD. The CDR3 here is CATSDTGVADTQYF. The DNA for the CDR3 is TGTGCCACCAGTGACACAGGGGTGGCAGATACGCAGTATTTT.

J is TRBJ2-1 and V is TRBV27; no firm D call. V dropped 5 bases and J dropped 0 bases, with 8 bases sitting between them. Germline V gene sequence: CDR1 MNHEY, CDR2 SMNVEV (reference sequence). The CDR3 length is 14 residues. CDR3 in amino acids: CASSGVSSYNEQFF. CDR3 bases: TGTGCCAGCAGTGGGGTGAGCTCCTACAATGAGCAGTTCTTC.

The V call is TRBV28, the J call TRBJ2-2; D remains ambiguous. CDR1 is MDHEN, CDR2 SYDVKM, per germline. The ends were cut back, 7 bases at V and 5 bases at J, with 14 bases in the middle. The CDR3 has 14 amino acids. The CDR3 loop reads CASTDTPRTGELFF. CDR3 coding DNA: TGTGCCAGCACCGACACCCCCCGAACCGGGGAGCTGTTTTTT.

This chain uses TRBV7-8 with TRBJ2-7; D possibly corresponds to TRBD1 (6 bases). Per germline, CDR1 SGHVS and CDR2 FQNEAQ. The CDR3 consists of 15 residues. Trimming took off 0 bases at V and 1 base at J, with 10 bases between the two ends. CDR3 region: CASSLAQGLSYEQYF. CDR3 nucleotide sequence: TGTGCCAGCAGCTTAGCGCAGGGGTTATCCTACGAGCAGTACTTC. The variable domain in full, completed from reference TRBV7-8 and TRBJ2-7, reads GAGVSQSPRYKVAKRGQDVALRCDPISGHVSLFWYQQALGQGPEFLTYFQNEAQLDKSGLPSDRFFAERPEGSVSTLKIQRTQQEDSAVYLCASSLAQGLSYEQYFGPGTRLTVT.

As DNA, the CDR3 is TGCAGTGCTAGAGCGTACCGAGGGGGGCCCGAGCAGTACTTC. Translation gives CSARAYRGGPEQYF. The V gene is TRBV20-1, the J gene TRBJ2-7; possibly TRBD1 or TRBD2 for D (6 bases each). With 1 base removed from V and 6 bases from J, the gap between germline ends came to 16 bases. CDR1 is DFQATT and CDR2 is SNEGSKA in the germline V gene (reference sequence). The CDR3 contains 14 residues.

V is TRBV29-1 and J is TRBJ2-3; possibly TRBD1 for D (6 bases). The CDR3 loop spans 12 amino acids. The V gene's germline CDR1 is SQVTM and CDR2 ANQGSEA. The CDR3 loop is CSDRTDTDTQYF. DNA for the CDR3: TGCTCCGACCGGACAGACACAGATACGCAGTATTTT.

The rearrangement links TRBV29-1 to TRBJ1-2, with D unclear. V dropped 3 bases and J dropped 8 bases, with 10 bases sitting between them. There are 11 residues in the CDR3. Germline assignment: CDR1 SQVTM and CDR2 ANQGSEA. CDR3 sequence (DNA): TGCAGCGTTGACGGCCGGACGGGCTACACCTTC. Translating it yields CSVDGRTGYTF.

The chain joins TRBV6-5 to TRBJ2-3; weak D call: TRBD1 (6 bases). V lost 5 bases and J lost 8, with 11 bases in between. The length of the CDR3 is 12 residues. Germline lookup yields CDR1 MNHEY and CDR2 SVGAGI. The CDR3 nucleotides are TGTGCCAGCAGTCCAGGGGACGGTACGCAGTATTTT. Translated, it gives CASSPGDGTQYF.

The chain joins TRBV29-1 to TRBJ2-7; tentative D call: TRBD1 (7 bases). V lost 2 bases, J lost 3 bases, and 11 bases lay in between. This CDR3 has 13 amino acids. Looked up from germline, CDR1 is SQVTM and CDR2 is ANQGSEA. CDR3 amino acids: CSVESGDSYEQYF. The DNA of the CDR3 is TGCAGCGTTGAATCGGGGGACAGCTACGAGCAGTACTTC.

The chain has TRBV14 and TRBJ1-1, with 8 bases identical to TRBD1. J was trimmed by 4 bases and V by 6 bases; bases with no gene match: 7. The CDR3 consists of 14 residues. The germline V gene has CDR1 SGHDN and CDR2 FVKESK. For the CDR3, the DNA is TGTGCCAGCAGGGAAGGACAGGGCCCCACTGAAGCTTTCTTT. It translates to CASREGQGPTEAFF.

This chain connects TRBV29-1 to TRBJ1-1, with a tentative D call TRBD1 (5 bases). Trimming left V 6 bases short and J 5 bases short, with 19 bases between. The germline CDR1 and CDR2 sequences are SQVTM and ANQGSEA. CDR3 length: 14 amino acids. The CDR3 DNA is TGCAGCGTCATAACGTGGGGGTCGGGGACTGAAGCTTTCTTT. Translation gives CSVITWGSGTEAFF.

The chain couples TRBV23-1 to TRBJ2-5; TRBD2 matches 7 bases. TRBV23-1 is recorded as an ORF, its role being uncertain. The junction had 11 bases not matched to a gene; V was cut back by 6 bases and J by 7 bases. CDR3 length equals 14 residues. In DNA, the CDR3 is TGCGCCAGCAGGAGAGCGGGGCCGTTTGGGACCCAGTACTTC. This sequence encodes CASRRAGPFGTQYF.

V is TRBV6-5 and J is TRBJ2-5; a weak D match, TRBD2 (6 bases). The CDR3 length is 15 residues. Trimming cost V 5 bases and J 4 bases, with 17 bases left between them. Germline V gene lookup returns CDR1 MNHEY and CDR2 SVGAGI. The CDR3 bases are TGTGCCAGCAGTACCGGCGGGGCAGTTGGAGAGACCCAGTACTTC. As protein: CASSTGGAVGETQYF.

The gene calls are TRBV27 and TRBJ2-7; D gene uncertain. Germline V gene lookup returns CDR1 MNHEY and CDR2 SMNVEV (reference sequence). V lost 4 bases and J lost 7, with 14 bases in between. This CDR3 contains 13 residues. The chain's CDR3 is CASSSPRQPEQYF. The CDR3 DNA reads TGTGCCAGCAGTTCGCCAAGGCAGCCTGAGCAGTACTTC.

The chain recombines TRBV3-1 with TRBJ2-3, with TRBD2 as a possible D gene (6 bases). Between the trimmed V and J ends, which lost 1 base and 1 base, there was a span of 12 bases. The CDR3 spans 16 residues. Germline CDR1 and CDR2: LGHDT and YNNKEL (reference sequence). The DNA for the CDR3 is TGTGCCAGCAGCCAAGGGGGACCGGGGGGCACAGATACGCAGTATTTT. It translates to CASSQGGPGGTDTQYF.

The chain carries TRBV7-8 and TRBJ2-3, with 10 bases matching TRBD2. The CDR3 is made up of 12 amino acids. Trimming removed 5 bases from V and 13 bases from J; junction bases left unmatched: 6. Germline CDR1 is SGHVS and CDR2 is FQNEAQ. CDR3 in amino acids: CASSGTSGEEYF. The CDR3, as DNA: TGTGCCAGCAGCGGTACTAGCGGGGAGGAGTATTTT.

The chain uses TRBV2 and TRBJ1-3; unclear D gene. Germline V lookup: CDR1 SNHLY, CDR2 FYNNEI. CDR3 length: 12 amino acids. Trimming pared 5 bases from V and 7 bases from J, leaving 9 bases between. CDR3 sequence: CASSIRWNTIYF. CDR3 bases: TGTGCCAGCAGTATCAGGTGGAACACCATATATTTT.

The V gene is TRBV7-9, the J gene TRBJ2-1, with a weak D call TRBD2 (6 bases). The germline CDR1 and CDR2 sequences are SEHNR and FQNEAQ (reference sequence). This CDR3 contains 16 residues. Deletions cut 5 bases from V and 5 bases from J, with 19 bases between. The CDR3 region is CASSETWRERDNEQFF. Written as DNA, the CDR3 is TGTGCCAGCAGCGAAACGTGGAGGGAGCGGGACAATGAGCAGTTCTTC.

V usage is TRBV29-1 and J usage is TRBJ2-7; 7 bases map to TRBD2. From germline, CDR1 is SQVTM and CDR2 ANQGSEA. V trimming: 1 base; J trimming: 3 bases; junction bases outside the gene matches: 9. The CDR3 covers 15 residues. The DNA for the CDR3 is TGCAGCGTTGAAGTGACGGGGGAGGGCAGCTACGAGCAGTACTTC. Residues: CSVEVTGEGSYEQYF.

The rearrangement joins TRBV29-1 to TRBJ2-3, with D perhaps TRBD2 (6 bases). Germline V gene lookup returns CDR1 SQVTM and CDR2 ANQGSEA. The CDR3 sequence is 17 residues long. Between the trimmed V and J ends, which lost 3 bases and 0 bases, there was a span of 19 bases. CDR3: CSVDSARREDSTDTQYF. Here the CDR3 DNA reads TGCAGCGTTGATTCCGCCAGGCGGGAAGACAGCACAGATACGCAGTATTTT.

The rearrangement links TRBV20-1 to TRBJ2-7, with 8 bases fitting TRBD2. Losses at the gene ends were 3 bases for V and 2 bases for J; bases not matched to a gene: 15. This CDR3 spans 17 amino acids. Germline V gene data show CDR1 as DFQATT and CDR2 as SNEGSKA (reference sequence). CDR3 DNA: TGCAGTGCTAGGAAGCTAGCGGGTTCGGTGAGGCCCTACGAGCAGTACTTC. Translating gives CSARKLAGSVRPYEQYF.

The genes are TRBV12-3 or TRBV12-4 and TRBJ2-7; 10 bases line up with TRBD1. The CDR3 runs to 13 residues. The CDR3 reads CASGGTGDYEQYF. The CDR3 region has the DNA TGTGCTTCTGGAGGGACAGGGGACTACGAGCAGTACTTC.

The V and J genes are TRBV11-2 and TRBJ2-1; unclear D gene. From germline, CDR1 is SGHAT and CDR2 FQNNGV. The germline V and J ends were trimmed by 1 base and 4 bases, with 5 bases remaining between them. The CDR3 length is 13 residues. CDR3 sequence (DNA): TGTGCCAGCAGCTTAGTAGAGTACAATGAGCAGTTCTTC. It codes for CASSLVEYNEQFF.

The gene calls are TRBV7-2 and TRBJ2-7; D is unclear. CDR1 and CDR2 (germline): SGHTA, FQGNSA. CDR3 length equals 14 residues. V dropped 5 bases and J dropped 6 bases, with 17 bases sitting between them. CDR3 coding DNA: TGTGCCAGCAGCCCCTACCGATGGTTCGGCGAGCAGTACTTC. Translated: CASSPYRWFGEQYF.